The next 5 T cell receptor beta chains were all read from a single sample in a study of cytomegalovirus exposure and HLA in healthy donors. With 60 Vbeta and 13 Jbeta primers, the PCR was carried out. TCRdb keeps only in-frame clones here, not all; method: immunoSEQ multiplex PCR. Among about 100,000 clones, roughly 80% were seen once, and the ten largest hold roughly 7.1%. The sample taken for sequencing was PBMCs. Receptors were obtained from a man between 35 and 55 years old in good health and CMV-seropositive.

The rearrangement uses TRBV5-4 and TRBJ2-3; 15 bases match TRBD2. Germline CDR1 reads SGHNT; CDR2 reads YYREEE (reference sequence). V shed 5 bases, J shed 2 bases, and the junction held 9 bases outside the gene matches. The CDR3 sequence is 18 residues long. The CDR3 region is CASSFGLAGGPNTDTQYF. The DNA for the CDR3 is TGTGCCAGCAGTTTCGGACTAGCGGGAGGGCCCAACACAGATACGCAGTATTTT. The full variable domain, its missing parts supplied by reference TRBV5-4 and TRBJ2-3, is ETGVTQSPTHLIKTRGQQVTLRCSSQSGHNTVSWYQQALGQGPQFIFQYYREEENGRGNFPPRFSGLQFPNYSSELNVNALELDDSALYLCASSFGLAGGPNTDTQYFGPGTRLTVL.

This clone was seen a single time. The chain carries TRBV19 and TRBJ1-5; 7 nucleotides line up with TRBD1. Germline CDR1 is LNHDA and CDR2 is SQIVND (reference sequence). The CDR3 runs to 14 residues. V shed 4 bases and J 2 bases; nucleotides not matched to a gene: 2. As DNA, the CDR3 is TGTGCCAGTAGTACCCAGGGGGGCAATCAGCCCCAGCATTTT. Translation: CASSTQGGNQPQHF.

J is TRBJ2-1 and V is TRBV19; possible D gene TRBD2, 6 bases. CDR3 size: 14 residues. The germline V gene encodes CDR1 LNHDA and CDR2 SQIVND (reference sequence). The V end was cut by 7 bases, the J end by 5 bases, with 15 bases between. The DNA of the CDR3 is TGTGCCAGTAAAGCCCTTGGGGGGAACAATGAGCAGTTCTTC. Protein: CASKALGGNNEQFF.

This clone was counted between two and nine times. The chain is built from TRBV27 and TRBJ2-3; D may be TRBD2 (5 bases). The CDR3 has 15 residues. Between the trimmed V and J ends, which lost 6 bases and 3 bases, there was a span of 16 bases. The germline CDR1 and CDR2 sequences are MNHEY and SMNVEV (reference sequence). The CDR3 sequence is CASSKEGPWTDTQYF. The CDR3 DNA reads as TGTGCCAGCAGCAAAGAGGGCCCTTGGACAGATACGCAGTATTTT.

CDR3 protein: CASSPPGVGTGELFF. The CDR3 nucleotides are TGTGCCAGCTCACCACCAGGAGTTGGCACCGGGGAGCTGTTTTTT. The chain has TRBV18 and TRBJ2-2; D is uncertain. Germline CDR1 and CDR2: KGHSH and LQKENI. V was pared by 0 bases and J by 4 bases, with 9 bases between. The CDR3 length is 15 residues.